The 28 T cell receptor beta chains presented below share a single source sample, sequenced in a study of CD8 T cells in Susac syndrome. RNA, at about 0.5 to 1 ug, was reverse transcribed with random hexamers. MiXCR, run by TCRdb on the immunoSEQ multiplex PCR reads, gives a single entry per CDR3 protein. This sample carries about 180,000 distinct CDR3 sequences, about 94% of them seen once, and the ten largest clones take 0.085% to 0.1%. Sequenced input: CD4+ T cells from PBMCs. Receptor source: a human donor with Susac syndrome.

For the CDR3, the DNA is TGTGCCAGCAGGAACAAAAGGGTCTCCGGGGAGCTGTTTTTT. This translates into CASRNKRVSGELFF. The chain combines TRBV5-6 with TRBJ2-2; D is unresolved. V was pared by 5 bases and J by 6 bases, with 14 bases between. Germline V lookup: CDR1 SGHDT, CDR2 YYEEEE. CDR3 length equals 14 residues.

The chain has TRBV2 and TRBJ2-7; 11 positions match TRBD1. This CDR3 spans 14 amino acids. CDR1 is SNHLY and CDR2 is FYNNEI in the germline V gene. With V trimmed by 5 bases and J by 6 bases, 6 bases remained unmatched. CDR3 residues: CASSPGQGAIEQYF. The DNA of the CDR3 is TGTGCCAGCAGTCCCGGACAGGGGGCAATCGAGCAGTACTTC.

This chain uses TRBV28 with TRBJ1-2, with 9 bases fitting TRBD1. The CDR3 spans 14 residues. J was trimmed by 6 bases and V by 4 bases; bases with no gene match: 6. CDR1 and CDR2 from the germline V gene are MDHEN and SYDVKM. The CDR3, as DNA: TGTGCCAGCAGTTCGGGGACAGGGTCGGATGGCTACACCTTC. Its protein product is CASSSGTGSDGYTF.

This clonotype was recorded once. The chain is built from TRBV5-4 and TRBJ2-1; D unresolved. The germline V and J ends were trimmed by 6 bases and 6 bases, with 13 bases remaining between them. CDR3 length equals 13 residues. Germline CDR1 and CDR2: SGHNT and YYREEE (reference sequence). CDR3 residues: CASTLLGGNEQFF. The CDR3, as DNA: TGTGCCAGCACCCTCCTGGGCGGCAATGAGCAGTTCTTC.

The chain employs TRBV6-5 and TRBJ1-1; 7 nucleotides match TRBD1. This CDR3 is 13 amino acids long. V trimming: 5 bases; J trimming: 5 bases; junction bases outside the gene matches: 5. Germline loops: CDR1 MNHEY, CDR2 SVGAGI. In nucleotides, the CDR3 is TGTGCCAGCAGTCAGACAGGGATGACTGAAGCTTTCTTT. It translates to CASSQTGMTEAFF.

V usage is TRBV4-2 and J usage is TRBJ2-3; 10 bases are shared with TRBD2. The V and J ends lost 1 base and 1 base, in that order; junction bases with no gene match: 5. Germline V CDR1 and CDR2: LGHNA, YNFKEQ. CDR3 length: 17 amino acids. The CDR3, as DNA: TGTGCCAGCAGCCAAGCCCCTAGCGGGGGTGGCACAGATACGCAGTATTTT. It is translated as CASSQAPSGGGTDTQYF.

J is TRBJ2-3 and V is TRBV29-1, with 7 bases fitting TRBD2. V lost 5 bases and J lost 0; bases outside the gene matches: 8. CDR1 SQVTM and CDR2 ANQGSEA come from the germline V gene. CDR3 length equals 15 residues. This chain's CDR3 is CSVLGGGDSTDTQYF. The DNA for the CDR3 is TGCAGCGTTCTGGGGGGGGGTGATAGCACAGATACGCAGTATTTT.

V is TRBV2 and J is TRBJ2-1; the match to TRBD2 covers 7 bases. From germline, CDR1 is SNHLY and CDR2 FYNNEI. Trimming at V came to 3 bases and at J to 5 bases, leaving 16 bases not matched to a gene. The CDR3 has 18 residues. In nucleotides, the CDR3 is TGTGCCAGCAGTGAGGTCGCTAGCGGCCCGCAGTTCGACAATGAGCAGTTCTTC. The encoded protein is CASSEVASGPQFDNEQFF.

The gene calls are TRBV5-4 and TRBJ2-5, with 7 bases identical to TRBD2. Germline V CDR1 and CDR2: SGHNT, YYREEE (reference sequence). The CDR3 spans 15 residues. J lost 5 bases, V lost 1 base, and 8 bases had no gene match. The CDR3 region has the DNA TGTGCCAGCAGCTTGAGTGGGGGGGTATGGGAGACCCAGTACTTC. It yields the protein CASSLSGGVWETQYF.

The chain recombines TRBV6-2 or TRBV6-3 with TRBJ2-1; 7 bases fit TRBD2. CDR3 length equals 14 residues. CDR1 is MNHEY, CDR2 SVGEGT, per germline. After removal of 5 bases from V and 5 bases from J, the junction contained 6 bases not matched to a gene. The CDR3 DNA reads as TGTGCCAGCAGTAAAACTAGCGCCAACAATGAGCAGTTCTTC. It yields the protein CASSKTSANNEQFF.

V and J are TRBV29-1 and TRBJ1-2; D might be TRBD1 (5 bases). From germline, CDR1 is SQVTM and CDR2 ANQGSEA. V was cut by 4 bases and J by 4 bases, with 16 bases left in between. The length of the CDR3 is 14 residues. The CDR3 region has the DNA TGCAGCGTTGGGGCACAGGTTGGTAGCTATGGCTACACCTTC. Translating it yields CSVGAQVGSYGYTF.

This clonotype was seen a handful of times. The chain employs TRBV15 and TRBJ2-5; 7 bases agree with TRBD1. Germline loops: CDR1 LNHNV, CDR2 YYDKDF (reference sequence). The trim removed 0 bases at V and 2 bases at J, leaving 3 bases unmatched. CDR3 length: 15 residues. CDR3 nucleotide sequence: TGTGCCACCAGCAGAGATCGGGGACAGCAAGAGACCCAGTACTTC. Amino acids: CATSRDRGQQETQYF.

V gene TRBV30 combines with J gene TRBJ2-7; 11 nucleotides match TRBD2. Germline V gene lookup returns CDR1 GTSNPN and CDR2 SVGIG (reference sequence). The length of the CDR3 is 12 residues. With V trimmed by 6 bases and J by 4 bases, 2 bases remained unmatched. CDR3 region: CACSGGAYEQYF. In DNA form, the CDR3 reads TGTGCCTGTAGCGGGGGGGCTTACGAGCAGTACTTC.

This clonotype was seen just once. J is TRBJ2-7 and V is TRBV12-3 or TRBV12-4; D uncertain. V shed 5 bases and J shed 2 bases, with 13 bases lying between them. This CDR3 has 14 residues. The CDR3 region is CASSPREVAYEQYF. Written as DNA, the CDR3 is TGTGCCAGCAGTCCCCGAGAGGTCGCCTACGAGCAGTACTTC.

CDR3 loop: CASSLQRDRVYEQYF. CDR3 sequence (DNA): TGTGCCAGCAGCCTGCAGAGAGACAGAGTCTACGAGCAGTACTTC. J is TRBJ2-7 and V is TRBV4-2, with D maybe TRBD1 (5 bases). CDR3 length: 15 residues. Trimming cost V 4 bases and J 3 bases, with 16 bases left between them. CDR1 and CDR2 from the germline V gene are LGHNA and YNFKEQ.

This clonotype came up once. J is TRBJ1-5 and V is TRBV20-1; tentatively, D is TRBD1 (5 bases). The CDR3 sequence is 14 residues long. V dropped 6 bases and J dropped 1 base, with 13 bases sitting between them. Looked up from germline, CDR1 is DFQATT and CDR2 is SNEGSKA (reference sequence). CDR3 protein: CSAPGGGSNQPQHF. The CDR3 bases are TGCAGTGCCCCTGGGGGAGGGAGCAATCAGCCCCAGCATTTT.

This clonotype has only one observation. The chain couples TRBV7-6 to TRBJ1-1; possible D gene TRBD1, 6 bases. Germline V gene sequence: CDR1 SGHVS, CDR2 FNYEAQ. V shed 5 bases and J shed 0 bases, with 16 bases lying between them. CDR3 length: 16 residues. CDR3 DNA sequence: TGTGCCAGCAGCCTCGGGGCAAGGGGGATGAACACTGAAGCTTTCTTT. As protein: CASSLGARGMNTEAFF.

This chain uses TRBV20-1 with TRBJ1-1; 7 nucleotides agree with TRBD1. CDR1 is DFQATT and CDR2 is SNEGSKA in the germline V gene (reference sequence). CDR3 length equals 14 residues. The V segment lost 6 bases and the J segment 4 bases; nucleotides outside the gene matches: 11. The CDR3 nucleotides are TGCAGTGCGAGAAGACAGGGTCTTACCACTGAAGCTTTCTTT. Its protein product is CSARRQGLTTEAFF.

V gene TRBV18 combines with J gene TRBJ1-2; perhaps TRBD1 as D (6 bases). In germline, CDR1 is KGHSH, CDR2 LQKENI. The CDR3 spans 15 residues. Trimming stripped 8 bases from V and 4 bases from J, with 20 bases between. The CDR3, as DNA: TGTGCCAGCCACCACCGTAGGCAGGGGTCCTATGGCTACACCTTC. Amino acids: CASHHRRQGSYGYTF.

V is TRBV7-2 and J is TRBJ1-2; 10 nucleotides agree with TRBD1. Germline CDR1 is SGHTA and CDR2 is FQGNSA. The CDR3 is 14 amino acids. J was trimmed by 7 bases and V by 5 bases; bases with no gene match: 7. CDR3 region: CASSRTGGDGGYTF. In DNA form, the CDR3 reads TGTGCCAGCAGCCGGACAGGGGGAGATGGTGGCTACACCTTC.

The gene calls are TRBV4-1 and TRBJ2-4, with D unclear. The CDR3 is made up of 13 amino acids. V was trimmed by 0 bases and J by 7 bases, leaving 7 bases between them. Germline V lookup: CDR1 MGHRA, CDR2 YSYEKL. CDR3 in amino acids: CASSQESWNIQYF. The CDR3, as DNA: TGCGCCAGCAGCCAAGAATCCTGGAACATTCAGTACTTC.

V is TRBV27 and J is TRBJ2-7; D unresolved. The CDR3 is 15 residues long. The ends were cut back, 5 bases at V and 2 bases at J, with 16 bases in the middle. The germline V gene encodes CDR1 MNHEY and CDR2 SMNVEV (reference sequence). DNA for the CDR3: TGTGCCAGCAGTACCCTTCGGTTAGTCCCCTACGAGCAGTACTTC. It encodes CASSTLRLVPYEQYF.

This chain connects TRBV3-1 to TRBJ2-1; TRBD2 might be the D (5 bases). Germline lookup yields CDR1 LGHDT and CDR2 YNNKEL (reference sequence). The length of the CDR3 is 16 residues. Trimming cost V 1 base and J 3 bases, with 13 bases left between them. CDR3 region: CASSQVRLASYNEQFF. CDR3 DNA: TGTGCCAGCAGCCAAGTTCGGCTAGCTAGCTACAATGAGCAGTTCTTC.

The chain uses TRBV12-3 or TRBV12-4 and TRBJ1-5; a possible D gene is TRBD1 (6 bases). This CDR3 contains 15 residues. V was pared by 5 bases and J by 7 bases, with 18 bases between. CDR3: CASSPGTGGVQPQHF. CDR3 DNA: TGTGCCAGCAGTCCCGGCACCGGGGGCGTCCAGCCCCAGCATTTT.

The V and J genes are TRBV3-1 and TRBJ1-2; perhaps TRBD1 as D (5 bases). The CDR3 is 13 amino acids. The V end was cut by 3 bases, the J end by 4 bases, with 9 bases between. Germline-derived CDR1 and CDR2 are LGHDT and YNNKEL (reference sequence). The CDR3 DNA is TGTGCCAGCAGCCAGGAGGGGTCCTATGGCTACACCTTC. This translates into CASSQEGSYGYTF. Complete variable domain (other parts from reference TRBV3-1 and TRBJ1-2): DTAVSQTPKYLVTQMGNDKSIKCEQNLGHDTMYWYKQDSKKFLKIMFSYNNKELIINETVPNRFSPKSPDKAHLNLHINSLELGDSAVYFCASSQEGSYGYTFGSGTRLTVV.

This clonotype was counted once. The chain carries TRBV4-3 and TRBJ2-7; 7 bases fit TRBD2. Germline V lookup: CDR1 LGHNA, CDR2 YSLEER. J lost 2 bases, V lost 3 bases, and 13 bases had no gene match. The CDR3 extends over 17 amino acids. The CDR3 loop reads CASSHQFRSGKTYEQYF. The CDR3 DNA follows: TGCGCCAGCAGCCATCAGTTCCGGAGCGGGAAGACCTACGAGCAGTACTTC.

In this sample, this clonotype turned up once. In DNA, the CDR3 is TGCGCCAGCAGCCTCGGGACAACCCAGAGCTACGAGCAGTACTTC. Translation: CASSLGTTQSYEQYF. The chain couples TRBV5-1 to TRBJ2-7; D is possibly TRBD1 (6 bases). Germline V gene data show CDR1 as SGHRS and CDR2 as YFSETQ. The ends were cut back, 4 bases at V and 3 bases at J, with 17 bases in the middle. The CDR3 is 15 residues long. Drawing the rest from reference TRBV5-1 and TRBJ2-7, the complete variable domain is KAGVTQTPRYLIKTRGQQVTLSCSPISGHRSVSWYQQTPGQGLQFLFEYFSETQRNKGNFPGRFSGRQFSNSRSEMNVSTLELGDSALYLCASSLGTTQSYEQYFGPGTRLTVT.

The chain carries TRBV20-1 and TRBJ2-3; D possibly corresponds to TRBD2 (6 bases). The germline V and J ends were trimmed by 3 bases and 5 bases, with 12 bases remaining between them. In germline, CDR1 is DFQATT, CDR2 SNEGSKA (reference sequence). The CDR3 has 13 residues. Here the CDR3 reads CSASGLFQDTQYF. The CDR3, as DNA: TGCAGTGCTAGCGGACTATTCCAAGATACGCAGTATTTT.